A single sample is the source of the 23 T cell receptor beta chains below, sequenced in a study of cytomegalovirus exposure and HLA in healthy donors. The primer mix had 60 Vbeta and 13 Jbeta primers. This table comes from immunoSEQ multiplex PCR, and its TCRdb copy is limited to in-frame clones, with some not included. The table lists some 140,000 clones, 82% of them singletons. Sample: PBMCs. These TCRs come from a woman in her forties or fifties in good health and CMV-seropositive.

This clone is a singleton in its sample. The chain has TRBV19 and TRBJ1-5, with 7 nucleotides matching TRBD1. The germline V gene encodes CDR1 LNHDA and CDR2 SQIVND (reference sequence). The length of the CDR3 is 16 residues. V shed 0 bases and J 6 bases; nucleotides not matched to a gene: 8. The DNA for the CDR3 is TGTGCCAGTAGTATAGATAGGGCAGGGGGTCTTCAGCCCCAGCATTTT. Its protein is CASSIDRAGGLQPQHF.

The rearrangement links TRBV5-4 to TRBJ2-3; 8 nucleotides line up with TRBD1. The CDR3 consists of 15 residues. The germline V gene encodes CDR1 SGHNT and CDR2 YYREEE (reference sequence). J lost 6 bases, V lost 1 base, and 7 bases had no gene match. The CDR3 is CASSLNQGAGDTQYF. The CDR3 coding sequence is TGTGCCAGCAGCTTGAACCAGGGGGCCGGGGATACGCAGTATTTT.

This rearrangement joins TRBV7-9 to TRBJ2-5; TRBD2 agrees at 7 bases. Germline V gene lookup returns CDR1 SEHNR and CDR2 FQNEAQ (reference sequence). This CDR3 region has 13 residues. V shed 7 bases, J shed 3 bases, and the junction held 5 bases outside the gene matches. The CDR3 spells CASKRSGEETQYF. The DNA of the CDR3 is TGTGCCAGCAAAAGGAGCGGGGAAGAGACCCAGTACTTC.

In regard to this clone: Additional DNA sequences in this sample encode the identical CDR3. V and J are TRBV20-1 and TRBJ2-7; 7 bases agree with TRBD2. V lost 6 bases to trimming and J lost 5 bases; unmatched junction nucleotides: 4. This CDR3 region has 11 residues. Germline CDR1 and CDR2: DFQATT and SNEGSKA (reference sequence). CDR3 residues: CSAEGTNEQYF. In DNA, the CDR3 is TGCAGTGCGGAGGGGACTAACGAGCAGTACTTC.

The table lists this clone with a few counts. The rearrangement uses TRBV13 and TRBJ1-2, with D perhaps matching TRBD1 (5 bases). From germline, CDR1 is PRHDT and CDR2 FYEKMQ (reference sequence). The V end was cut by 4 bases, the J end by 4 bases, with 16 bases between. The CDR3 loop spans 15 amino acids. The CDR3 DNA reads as TGTGCCAGCAGCTCTCCCGCCGGGGGTTTCTATGGCTACACCTTC. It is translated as CASSSPAGGFYGYTF.

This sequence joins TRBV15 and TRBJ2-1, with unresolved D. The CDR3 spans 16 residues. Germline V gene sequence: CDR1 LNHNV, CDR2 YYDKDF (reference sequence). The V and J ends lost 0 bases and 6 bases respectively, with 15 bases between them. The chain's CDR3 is CATSRDAARNFNEQFF. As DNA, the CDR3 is TGTGCCACCAGCAGAGATGCGGCTAGGAACTTCAATGAGCAGTTCTTC. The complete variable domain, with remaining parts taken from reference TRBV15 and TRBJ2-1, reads DAMVIQNPRYQVTQFGKPVTLSCSQTLNHNVMYWYQQKSSQAPKLLFHYYDKDFNNEADTPDNFQSRRPNTSFCFLDIRSPGLGDTAMYLCATSRDAARNFNEQFFGPGTRLTVL.

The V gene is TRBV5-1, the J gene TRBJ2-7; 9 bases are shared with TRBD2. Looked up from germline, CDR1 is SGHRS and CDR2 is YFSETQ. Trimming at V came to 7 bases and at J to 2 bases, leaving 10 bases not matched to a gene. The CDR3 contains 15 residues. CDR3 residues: CASGGASGETYEQYF. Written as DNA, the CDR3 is TGCGCCAGCGGCGGGGCTAGCGGGGAAACCTACGAGCAGTACTTC.

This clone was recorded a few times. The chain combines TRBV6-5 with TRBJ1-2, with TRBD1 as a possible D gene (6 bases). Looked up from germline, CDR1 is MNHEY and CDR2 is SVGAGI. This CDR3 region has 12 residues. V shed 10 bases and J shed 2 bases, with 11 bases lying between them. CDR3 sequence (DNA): TGTGCCACCCAGGGGACGAACTATGGCTACACCTTC. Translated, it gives CATQGTNYGYTF.

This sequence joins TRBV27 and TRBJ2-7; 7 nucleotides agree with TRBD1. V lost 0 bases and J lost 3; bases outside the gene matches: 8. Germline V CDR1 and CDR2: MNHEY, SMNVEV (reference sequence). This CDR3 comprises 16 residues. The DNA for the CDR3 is TGTGCCAGCAGTTTATCGACGACAGGGACCAGCTACGAGCAGTACTTC. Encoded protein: CASSLSTTGTSYEQYF.

The CDR3 sequence: CASTNTRGGEQFF. The CDR3 DNA reads as TGTGCCAGCACTAACACGAGGGGGGGGGAGCAGTTCTTC. The chain is built from TRBV11-1 and TRBJ2-1; maybe TRBD2 (7 bases). The CDR3 totals 13 residues. Germline CDR1 SGHAT, CDR2 FQDESV (reference sequence). V shed 7 bases and J shed 10 bases, with 17 bases lying between them.

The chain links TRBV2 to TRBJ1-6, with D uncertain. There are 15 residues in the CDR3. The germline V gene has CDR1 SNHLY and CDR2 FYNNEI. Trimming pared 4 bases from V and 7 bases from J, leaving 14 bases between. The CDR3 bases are TGTGCCAGCAGTGGATTGGGTACGCGGAATTCACCCCTCCACTTT. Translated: CASSGLGTRNSPLHF.

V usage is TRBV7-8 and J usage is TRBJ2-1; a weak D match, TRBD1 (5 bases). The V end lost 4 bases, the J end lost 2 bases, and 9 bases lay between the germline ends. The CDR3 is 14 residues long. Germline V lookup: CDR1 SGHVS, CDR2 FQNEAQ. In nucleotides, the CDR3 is TGTGCCAGCAGCTACGACAGAACCTACAATGAGCAGTTCTTC. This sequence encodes CASSYDRTYNEQFF.

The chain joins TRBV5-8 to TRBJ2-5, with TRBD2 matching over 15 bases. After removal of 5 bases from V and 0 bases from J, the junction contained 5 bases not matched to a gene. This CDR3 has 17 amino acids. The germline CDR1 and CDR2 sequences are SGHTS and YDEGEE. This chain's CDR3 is CASSDGLAGGYQETQYF. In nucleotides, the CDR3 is TGTGCCAGCAGTGATGGACTAGCGGGAGGGTACCAAGAGACCCAGTACTTC.

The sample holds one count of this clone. The CDR3 sequence is CASSKRGNTEAFF. The CDR3 DNA reads as TGTGCCAGCAGCAAGAGAGGGAACACTGAAGCTTTCTTT. This rearrangement joins TRBV11-3 to TRBJ1-1, with D unresolved. Trimming removed 5 bases from V and 1 base from J, with 8 bases in between. The CDR3 runs to 13 residues. Germline V gene sequence: CDR1 SGHNT, CDR2 YENEEA.

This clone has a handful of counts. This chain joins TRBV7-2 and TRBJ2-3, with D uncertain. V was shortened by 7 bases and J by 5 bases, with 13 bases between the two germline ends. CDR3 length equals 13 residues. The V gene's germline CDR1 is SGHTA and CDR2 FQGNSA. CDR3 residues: CASNSRSGDTQYF. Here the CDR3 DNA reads TGTGCCAGCAACTCTAGAAGTGGAGATACGCAGTATTTT. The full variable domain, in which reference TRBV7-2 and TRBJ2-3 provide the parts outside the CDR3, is GAGVSQSPSNKVTEKGKDVELRCDPISGHTALYWYRQSLGQGLEFLIYFQGNSAPDKSGLPSDRFSAERTGGSVSTLTIQRTQQEDSAVYLCASNSRSGDTQYFGPGTRLTVL.

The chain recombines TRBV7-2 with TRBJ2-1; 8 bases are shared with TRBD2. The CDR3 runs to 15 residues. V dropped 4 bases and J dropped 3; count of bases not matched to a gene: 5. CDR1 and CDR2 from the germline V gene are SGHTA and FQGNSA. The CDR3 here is CASSSGLALYNEQFF. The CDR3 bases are TGTGCCAGCAGCTCCGGACTAGCTCTCTACAATGAGCAGTTCTTC.

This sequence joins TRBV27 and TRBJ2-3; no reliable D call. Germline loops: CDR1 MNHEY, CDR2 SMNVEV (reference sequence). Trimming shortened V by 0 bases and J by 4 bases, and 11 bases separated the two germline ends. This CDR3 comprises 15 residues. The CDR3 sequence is CASSLSPNFPDTQYF. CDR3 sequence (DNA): TGTGCCAGCAGTTTATCCCCTAATTTCCCAGATACGCAGTATTTT.

CDR3 loop: CASSLGAGRTEAFF. CDR3 coding DNA: TGTGCCAGCAGCTTAGGGGCAGGGCGAACTGAAGCTTTCTTT. The chain has TRBV7-9 and TRBJ1-1; a possible D gene is TRBD1 (5 bases). This CDR3 comprises 14 residues. Trimming cost V 1 base and J 5 bases, with 11 bases left between them. Germline V gene lookup returns CDR1 SEHNR and CDR2 FQNEAQ (reference sequence). The entire variable domain, with the rest obtained from reference TRBV7-9 and TRBJ1-1, is as follows: DTGVSQNPRHKITKRGQNVTFRCDPISEHNRLYWYRQTLGQGPEFLTYFQNEAQLEKSRLLSDRFSAERPKGSFSTLEIQRTEQGDSAMYLCASSLGAGRTEAFFGQGTRLTVV.

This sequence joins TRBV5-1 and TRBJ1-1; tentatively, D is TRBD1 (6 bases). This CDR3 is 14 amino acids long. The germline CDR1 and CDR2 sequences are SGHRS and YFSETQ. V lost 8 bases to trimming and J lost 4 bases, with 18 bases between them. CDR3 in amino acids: CASTQTRGVTEAFF. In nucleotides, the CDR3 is TGCGCCAGTACACAAACCAGGGGCGTCACTGAAGCTTTCTTT. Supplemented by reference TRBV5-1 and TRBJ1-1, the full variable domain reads KAGVTQTPRYLIKTRGQQVTLSCSPISGHRSVSWYQQTPGQGLQFLFEYFSETQRNKGNFPGRFSGRQFSNSRSEMNVSTLELGDSALYLCASTQTRGVTEAFFGQGTRLTVV.

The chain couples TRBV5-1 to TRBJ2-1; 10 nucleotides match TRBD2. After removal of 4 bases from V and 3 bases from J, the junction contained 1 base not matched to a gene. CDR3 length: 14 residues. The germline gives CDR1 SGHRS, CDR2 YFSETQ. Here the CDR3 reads CASSLAGDYNEQFF. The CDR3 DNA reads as TGCGCCAGCAGCCTAGCGGGAGACTACAATGAGCAGTTCTTC.

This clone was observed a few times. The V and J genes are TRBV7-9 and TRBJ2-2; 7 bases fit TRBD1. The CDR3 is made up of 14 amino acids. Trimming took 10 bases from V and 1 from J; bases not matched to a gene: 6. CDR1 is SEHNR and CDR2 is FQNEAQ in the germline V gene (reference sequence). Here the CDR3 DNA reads TGTGCCACAAGGACAGGAGGGAACACCGGGGAGCTGTTTTTT. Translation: CATRTGGNTGELFF.

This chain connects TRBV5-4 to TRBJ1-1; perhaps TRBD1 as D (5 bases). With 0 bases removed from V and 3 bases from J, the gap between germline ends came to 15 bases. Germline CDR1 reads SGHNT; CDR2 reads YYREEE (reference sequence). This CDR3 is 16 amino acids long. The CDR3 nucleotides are TGTGCCAGCAGCTTGGTCGGCAGCCGCAGGGACACTGAAGCTTTCTTT. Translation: CASSLVGSRRDTEAFF.

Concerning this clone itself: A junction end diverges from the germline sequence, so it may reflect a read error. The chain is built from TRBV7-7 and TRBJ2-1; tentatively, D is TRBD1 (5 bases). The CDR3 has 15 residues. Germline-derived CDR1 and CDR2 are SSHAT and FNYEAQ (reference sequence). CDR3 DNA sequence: TGTGCTAGCAGCCTCGACTTAGGGGACTACAATGAGCAGTTCTTC. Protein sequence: CASSLDLGDYNEQFF.